These 28 T cell receptor beta chains were sequenced from one sample in a study of beta chain features in type 1 diabetes. Study findings and constraints: Within each of all four CD4+ subsets, Type 1 diabetes patients had TCRB CDR3s that were moderately but significantly shorter.

Their cognate antigens are unknown. Reverse transcription of all isolated RNA meant that expressed TCRB transcripts were sequenced. TCRdb's copy holds only in-frame clones and misses some; the assay was immunoSEQ multiplex PCR. There are hundreds of thousands of clones in the sample; roughly 13% occur only once, and 0.035% to 0.045% lies in the top ten. Sequencing was carried out using naive CD4+ T cells from blood. The receptors were sampled from a young man with type 1 diabetes.

This clone has more than one count but fewer than ten. The chain recombines TRBV30 with TRBJ1-4, with 7 positions matching TRBD1. Looked up from germline, CDR1 is GTSNPN and CDR2 is SVGIG (reference sequence). V shed 6 bases and J 4 bases; nucleotides not matched to a gene: 2. CDR3 length: 12 residues. CDR3 amino acids: CACRGNNEKLFF. DNA for the CDR3: TGTGCCTGCAGGGGGAATAATGAAAAACTGTTTTTT. The full variable domain, rest sourced from reference TRBV30 and TRBJ1-4, is SQTIHQWPATLVQPVGSPLSLECTVEGTSNPNLYWYRQAAGRGLQLLFYSVGIGQISSEVPQNLSASRPQDRQFILSSKKLLLSDSGFYLCACRGNNEKLFFGSGTQLSVL.

The rearrangement links TRBV7-2 to TRBJ1-2; D is unresolved. Trimming took off 3 bases at V and 3 bases at J, with 11 bases between the two ends. The CDR3 loop spans 14 amino acids. Looked up from germline, CDR1 is SGHTA and CDR2 is FQGNSA. Here the CDR3 reads CASSLDGDYYGYTF. In DNA form, the CDR3 reads TGTGCCAGCAGCTTGGACGGAGATTACTATGGCTACACCTTC.

This chain links TRBV6-5 with TRBJ1-1; weak D call: TRBD1 (5 bases). Trimming removed 0 bases at V and 5 bases at J, with 16 bases between. The CDR3 consists of 16 residues. The V gene's germline CDR1 is MNHEY and CDR2 SVGAGI. CDR3 loop: CASSYSGQGGRTEAFF. CDR3 nucleotide sequence: TGTGCCAGCAGTTACTCTGGGCAGGGCGGAAGAACTGAAGCTTTCTTT.

The chain uses TRBV5-4 and TRBJ2-5; maybe TRBD2 (6 bases). The germline gives CDR1 SGHNT, CDR2 YYREEE (reference sequence). This CDR3 comprises 14 residues. V dropped 4 bases and J dropped 2 bases, with 12 bases sitting between them. CDR3 DNA sequence: TGTGCCAGCAGCCCCGGGACTCAACAAGAGACCCAGTACTTC. Its translation is CASSPGTQQETQYF.

The chain couples TRBV7-2 to TRBJ2-3, with 7 positions matching TRBD1. The length of the CDR3 is 14 residues. Germline V gives CDR1 SGHTA, CDR2 FQGNSA. Trimming cost V 5 bases and J 2 bases; bases outside gene matches: 4. In DNA, the CDR3 is TGTGCCAGCAGCCTCGGACAGGCCACAGATACGCAGTATTTT. Translated, it gives CASSLGQATDTQYF.

This clone was counted only a few times. J is TRBJ2-3 and V is TRBV5-1, with D maybe TRBD1 (6 bases). The CDR3 spans 17 residues. Germline values: CDR1 SGHRS, CDR2 YFSETQ. Trimming removed 0 bases at V and 6 bases at J, with 20 bases between. The CDR3 here is CASSLAGLTAQGDTQYF. The CDR3 DNA sequence: TGCGCCAGCAGCTTGGCGGGCCTCACGGCTCAGGGGGATACGCAGTATTTT.

The chain has TRBV6-6 and TRBJ1-2; no reliable D call. The germline V and J ends were trimmed by 0 bases and 1 base, with 9 bases remaining between them. Germline V CDR1 and CDR2: MNHNY, SVGAGI (reference sequence). This CDR3 has 15 residues. The DNA of the CDR3 is TGTGCCAGCAGTTACTCGATAAACGGTAACTATGGCTACACCTTC. Translating it yields CASSYSINGNYGYTF.

This clone was detected only a few times. The chain has TRBV5-1 and TRBJ2-3; 8 nucleotides agree with TRBD2. This CDR3 region has 14 residues. V lost 5 bases to trimming and J lost 8 bases; unmatched junction nucleotides: 10. CDR1 and CDR2 (germline): SGHRS, YFSETQ. CDR3 DNA sequence: TGCGCCAGCAGACCGGGACTAGATATGCGTACGCAGTATTTT. Its protein product is CASRPGLDMRTQYF.

The genes are TRBV25-1 and TRBJ1-1; D might be TRBD1 (5 bases). V lost 4 bases, J lost 12 bases, and 18 bases lay in between. The CDR3 runs to 13 residues. From germline, CDR1 is MGHDK and CDR2 SYGVNS. The CDR3: CASSAGGSGRTFF. In DNA form, the CDR3 reads TGTGCCAGCAGTGCCGGAGGGTCAGGGCGAACTTTCTTT. The variable domain in full, with the rest retrieved from reference TRBV25-1 and TRBJ1-1, is EADIYQTPRYLVIGTGKKITLECSQTMGHDKMYWYQQDPGMELHLIHYSYGVNSTEKGDLSSESTVSRIRTEHFPLTLESARPSHTSQYLCASSAGGSGRTFFGQGTRLTVV.

There are many counts of this clone. The CDR3 DNA follows: TGTGCCAGCAGCTTACCGAATAAAAAGGGAGCCAAAAACATTCAGTACTTC. It encodes CASSLPNKKGAKNIQYF. The rearrangement joins TRBV7-9 to TRBJ2-4; no reliable D call. Trimming pared 2 bases from V and 0 bases from J, leaving 14 bases between. CDR1 is SEHNR and CDR2 is FQNEAQ in the germline V gene (reference sequence). The length of the CDR3 is 17 residues.

V is TRBV4-2 and J is TRBJ2-4; perhaps TRBD1 as D (7 bases). Germline V gene sequence: CDR1 LGHNA, CDR2 YNFKEQ. Deletions cut 1 base from V and 0 bases from J, with 16 bases between. The CDR3 extends over 18 amino acids. The CDR3 DNA sequence: TGTGCCAGCAGCCAAGCATCGGGGGACAGTCTAGCCAAAAACATTCAGTACTTC. This codes for CASSQASGDSLAKNIQYF.

This clone was detected once. This chain uses TRBV7-6 with TRBJ1-6; a weak D match, TRBD1 (6 bases). V gave up 6 bases and J gave up 8 bases, with 17 bases separating them. The germline gives CDR1 SGHVS, CDR2 FNYEAQ. The CDR3 spans 15 residues. The CDR3 here is CASRQQGQQYSPLHF. CDR3 bases: TGTGCCAGCAGGCAGCAAGGACAGCAATATTCACCCCTCCACTTT. The variable domain in full, with the rest retrieved from reference TRBV7-6 and TRBJ1-6, is GAGVSQSPRYKVTKRGQDVALRCDPISGHVSLYWYRQALGQGPEFLTYFNYEAQQDKSGLPNDRFSAERPEGSISTLTIQRTEQRDSAMYRCASRQQGQQYSPLHFGNGTRLTVT.

The V call is TRBV7-2, the J call TRBJ1-6; no reliable D call. Germline V gene lookup returns CDR1 SGHTA and CDR2 FQGNSA. V dropped 6 bases and J dropped 4 bases, with 16 bases sitting between them. CDR3 length: 16 residues. CDR3 sequence (DNA): TGTGCCAGCAGTCCCTTTGGGGAGGGTTATAATTCACCCCTCCACTTT. Its protein product is CASSPFGEGYNSPLHF.

V usage is TRBV11-3 and J usage is TRBJ2-5; the match to TRBD2 covers 15 bases. Germline CDR1 is SGHNT and CDR2 is YENEEA. J was trimmed by 4 bases and V by 3 bases; bases with no gene match: 6. CDR3 length: 17 amino acids. This CDR3 is CASSFRTSGRAIETQYF. The CDR3 region has the DNA TGTGCCAGCAGCTTCCGGACTAGCGGGAGGGCGATAGAGACCCAGTACTTC. Looking up the rest from reference TRBV11-3 and TRBJ2-5 gives the full variable domain: EAGVVQSPRYKIIEKKQPVAFWCNPISGHNTLYWYLQNLGQGPELLIRYENEEAVDDSQLPKDRFSAERLKGVDSTLKIQPAELGDSAVYLCASSFRTSGRAIETQYFGPGTRLLVL.

This clone was recorded a few times. This chain joins TRBV4-3 and TRBJ2-3; the match to TRBD2 covers 7 bases. V lost 1 base and J lost 1; bases outside the gene matches: 8. This CDR3 has 17 residues. Germline lookup yields CDR1 LGHNA and CDR2 YSLEER. The CDR3 DNA is TGCGCCAGCAGCCAAGCAATCTCTAGCGGACGCACAGATACGCAGTATTTT. Its translation is CASSQAISSGRTDTQYF.

Written as DNA, the CDR3 is TGCGCCAGCAGCGAGACAGGGGCCCATCAGCCCCAGCATTTT. Protein sequence: CASSETGAHQPQHF. The chain links TRBV4-3 to TRBJ1-5, with 8 bases fitting TRBD1. Germline trimming cut 5 bases from V and 5 bases from J; bases unmatched to any gene: 5. Germline-derived CDR1 and CDR2 are LGHNA and YSLEER. The length of the CDR3 is 14 residues.

Worth noting for this clone: Other DNA sequences from this sample encode an identical CDR3 as well. The J gene is TRBJ2-6, the V gene TRBV5-6; D unclear. Trimming took off 1 base at V and 4 bases at J, with 3 bases between the two ends. Germline lookup yields CDR1 SGHDT and CDR2 YYEEEE. The CDR3 covers 13 residues. The CDR3 nucleotides are TGTGCCAGCAGCTTGACAGGGGCCAACGTCCTGACTTTC. It yields the protein CASSLTGANVLTF.

This clone was found a few times. The V call is TRBV4-2, the J call TRBJ2-1; D ambiguous. Trimming shortened V by 4 bases and J by 5 bases, and 12 bases separated the two germline ends. Germline V gene lookup returns CDR1 LGHNA and CDR2 YNFKEQ. CDR3 length: 14 residues. CDR3 DNA: TGTGCCAGCAGCCCCCGGCCCCTAGACAATGAGCAGTTCTTC. It is translated as CASSPRPLDNEQFF.

The gene calls are TRBV25-1 and TRBJ1-4; D may be TRBD1 (6 bases). The CDR3 runs to 16 residues. Trimming removed 6 bases from V and 8 bases from J, with 22 bases in between. The V gene's germline CDR1 is MGHDK and CDR2 SYGVNS. CDR3 sequence (DNA): TGTGCCAGCAGCCTCCACGGGGGCGATGTTGGGGAAAAACTGTTTTTT. It translates to CASSLHGGDVGEKLFF.

J is TRBJ1-2 and V is TRBV7-9; D not certain. V was cut by 0 bases and J by 8 bases, with 7 bases left in between. This CDR3 is 12 amino acids long. Germline assignment: CDR1 SEHNR and CDR2 FQNEAQ (reference sequence). The CDR3: CASSLARRGYTF. In nucleotides, the CDR3 is TGTGCCAGCAGCTTAGCTCGTAGGGGCTACACCTTC.

This clone was detected a few times. The gene calls are TRBV5-4 and TRBJ2-5; D remains unclear. Germline V gene lookup returns CDR1 SGHNT and CDR2 YYREEE (reference sequence). V was pared by 0 bases and J by 2 bases, with 11 bases between. CDR3 length: 15 amino acids. CDR3 sequence (DNA): TGTGCCAGCAGCTTGGCCCAGGCAGTACAAGAGACCCAGTACTTC. This sequence encodes CASSLAQAVQETQYF.

This clone was seen a few times. The genes are TRBV5-6 and TRBJ1-1; the D gene is possibly TRBD1 (6 bases). Trimming stripped 0 bases from V and 5 bases from J, with 11 bases between. CDR1 and CDR2 from the germline V gene are SGHDT and YYEEEE. The CDR3 contains 14 residues. CDR3 sequence: CASSLEGGSTEAFF. The CDR3 nucleotides read TGTGCCAGCAGCTTGGAAGGGGGTTCGACTGAAGCTTTCTTT.

The chain employs TRBV30 and TRBJ2-2, with D unresolved. The germline V gene has CDR1 GTSNPN and CDR2 SVGIG (reference sequence). The CDR3 is made up of 13 amino acids. The V end lost 4 bases, the J end lost 6 bases, and 12 bases lay between the germline ends. The CDR3 protein is CAWNIYGAGELFF. CDR3 nucleotide sequence: TGTGCCTGGAACATCTATGGGGCCGGGGAGCTGTTTTTT.

This clone was observed a handful of times. J is TRBJ1-3 and V is TRBV25-1, with 10 bases aligning to TRBD1. The CDR3 loop spans 13 amino acids. Germline V CDR1 and CDR2: MGHDK, SYGVNS. With V trimmed by 7 bases and J by 7 bases, 4 bases remained unmatched. CDR3 residues: CASKGTGENTIYF. The CDR3 bases are TGTGCCAGCAAAGGGACAGGGGAGAACACCATATATTTT.

The CDR3 DNA is TGTGCCAGCAGCCCGGGACAGGGGAACTATGGCTACACCTTC. Protein: CASSPGQGNYGYTF. The chain is built from TRBV6-5 and TRBJ1-2, with TRBD1 identical over 10 bases. Germline-derived CDR1 and CDR2 are MNHEY and SVGAGI. Trimming took 6 bases from V and 2 from J; bases not matched to a gene: 3. This CDR3 is 14 amino acids long.

This rearrangement joins TRBV9 to TRBJ2-5; D ambiguous. Germline loops: CDR1 SGDLS, CDR2 YYNGEE. This CDR3 region has 14 residues. The germline V and J ends were trimmed by 0 bases and 5 bases, with 11 bases remaining between them. Here the CDR3 reads CASSVGNSPETQYF. The CDR3 DNA reads as TGTGCCAGCAGCGTAGGGAATAGTCCCGAGACCCAGTACTTC. The whole variable domain, remainder taken from reference TRBV9 and TRBJ2-5, is DSGVTQTPKHLITATGQRVTLRCSPRSGDLSVYWYQQSLDQGLQFLIQYYNGEERAKGNILERFSAQQFPDLHSELNLSSLELGDSALYFCASSVGNSPETQYFGPGTRLLVL.

The chain is built from TRBV11-2 and TRBJ2-1; TRBD2 aligns across 9 bases. CDR1 and CDR2 from the germline V gene are SGHAT and FQNNGV. The CDR3 covers 18 residues. With 5 bases clipped from V and 5 bases from J, the junction kept 16 bases outside the gene matches. CDR3 DNA: TGTGCCAGCAGCGTCGGACAGCGCCGAAGCGGGAGGAACAATGAGCAGTTCTTC. It translates to CASSVGQRRSGRNNEQFF.

There are a few counts of this clone. The chain recombines TRBV5-6 with TRBJ1-2; D call uncertain. This CDR3 region has 12 residues. In germline, CDR1 is SGHDT, CDR2 YYEEEE. The V end lost 0 bases, the J end lost 4 bases, and 4 bases lay between the germline ends. The CDR3 loop reads CASSLVTYGYTF. DNA of the CDR3: TGTGCCAGCAGCTTGGTCACCTATGGCTACACCTTC.